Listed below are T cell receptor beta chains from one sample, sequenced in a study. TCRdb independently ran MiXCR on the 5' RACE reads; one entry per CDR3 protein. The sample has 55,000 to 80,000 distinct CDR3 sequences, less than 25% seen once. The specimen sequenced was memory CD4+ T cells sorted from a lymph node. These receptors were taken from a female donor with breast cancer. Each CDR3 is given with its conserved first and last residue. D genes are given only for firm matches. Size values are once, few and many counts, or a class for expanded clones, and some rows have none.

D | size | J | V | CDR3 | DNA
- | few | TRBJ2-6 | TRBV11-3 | CASSRGFDSNSGANVLTF | TGTGCCAGCAGCCGCGGATTCGACAGTAACTCTGGGGCCAACGTCCTGACTTTC
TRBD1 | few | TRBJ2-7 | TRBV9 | CASSAHLGTAYEQYF | TGTGCCAGCAGCGCGCACTTAGGGACAGCCTACGAGCAGTACTTC
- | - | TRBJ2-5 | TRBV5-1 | CASSLGTGEETQYF | TGCGCCAGCAGCTTGGGTACCGGGGAAGAGACCCAGTACTTC
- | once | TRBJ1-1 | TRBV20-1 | CSARAGTISEAFF | TGCAGTGCTAGAGCTGGGACAATTAGTGAAGCTTTCTTT
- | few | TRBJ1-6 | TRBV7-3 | CASSGQAGNSPLHF | TGTGCCAGCAGCGGTCAAGCAGGGAATTCACCCCTCCACTTT
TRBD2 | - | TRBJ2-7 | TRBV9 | CAISVGLAGRGYEQYF | TGTGCCATCAGCGTAGGGCTAGCGGGGAGAGGCTACGAGCAGTACTTC
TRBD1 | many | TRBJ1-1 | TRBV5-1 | CASSLSQGASEAFF | TGCGCCAGCAGCTTGTCACAGGGGGCCTCTGAAGCTTTCTTT
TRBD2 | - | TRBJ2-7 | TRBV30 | CAWSPQGLAGPYEQYF | TGTGCCTGGAGTCCGCAGGGACTAGCGGGACCTTACGAGCAGTACTTC
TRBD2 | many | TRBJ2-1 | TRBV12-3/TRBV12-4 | CASSSTSGGTNEQFF | TGTGCCAGCAGTTCGACTAGCGGGGGGACAAATGAGCAGTTCTTC
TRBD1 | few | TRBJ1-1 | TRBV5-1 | CASSFSQGGGRSPAFF | TGCGCCAGCAGCTTCTCCCAGGGGGGAGGGCGGTCACCCGCTTTCTTT
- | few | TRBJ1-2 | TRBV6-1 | CASSPVRLGYTF | TGTGCCAGCAGCCCCGTTAGACTTGGCTACACCTTC
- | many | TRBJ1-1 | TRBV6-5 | CASRPLQGSSAFF | TGTGCCAGCAGACCACTCCAGGGGTCGTCAGCTTTCTTT
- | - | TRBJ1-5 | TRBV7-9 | CASSFTNQPQHF | TGTGCCAGCAGCTTCACGAATCAGCCCCAGCATTTT
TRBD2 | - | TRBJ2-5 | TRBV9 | CASSVSSGIPETQYF | TGTGCCAGCAGCGTTTCTAGCGGGATCCCAGAGACCCAGTACTTC
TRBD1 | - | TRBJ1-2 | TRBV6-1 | CASMRTGGNYGYTF | TGTGCCAGCATGAGGACAGGGGGCAACTATGGCTACACCTTC
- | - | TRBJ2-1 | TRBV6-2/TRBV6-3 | CASSYRGNNEQFF | TGTGCCAGCAGTTATAGGGGTAACAATGAGCAGTTCTTC
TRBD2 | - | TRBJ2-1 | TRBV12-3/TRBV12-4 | CASSLAGGVFDEQFF | TGTGCCAGCAGTCTAGCGGGAGGAGTCTTTGATGAGCAGTTCTTC
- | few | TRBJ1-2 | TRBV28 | CASSLRRALYGYTF | TGTGCCAGCAGTTTAAGGAGAGCACTCTATGGCTACACCTTC
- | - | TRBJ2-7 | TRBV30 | CAWSKVLRGEQYF | TGTGCCTGGAGTAAGGTCCTCAGAGGCGAGCAGTACTTC
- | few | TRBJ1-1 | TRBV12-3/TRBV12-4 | CASSLGLLTTEAFF | TGTGCCAGCAGTTTAGGACTTTTAACAACTGAAGCTTTCTTT
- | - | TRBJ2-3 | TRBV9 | CASSVGPLIGDTQYF | TGTGCCAGCAGCGTAGGCCCTCTAATAGGAGATACGCAGTATTTT
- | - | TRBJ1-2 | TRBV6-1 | CASTDTYYGYTF | TGTGCCAGCACCGACACTTACTATGGCTACACCTTC
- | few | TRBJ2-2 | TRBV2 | CASSRYPTGGGTGELFF | TGTGCCAGCAGTCGTTATCCCACGGGCGGTGGGACCGGGGAGCTGTTTTTT
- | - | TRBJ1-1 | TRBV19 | CASRSRENTEAFF | TGTGCCAGTAGGTCCCGGGAGAACACTGAAGCTTTCTTT
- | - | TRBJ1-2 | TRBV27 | CASSPWTDNYGYTF | TGTGCCAGCAGCCCCTGGACTGATAACTATGGCTACACCTTC
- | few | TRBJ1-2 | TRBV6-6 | CASSRGSEDYTF | TGTGCCAGCAGTAGGGGTTCAGAGGACTACACCTTC
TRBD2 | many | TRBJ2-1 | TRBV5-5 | CASSLTYYSGNEQFF | TGTGCCAGCAGCTTGACGTACTATAGCGGGAATGAGCAGTTCTTC
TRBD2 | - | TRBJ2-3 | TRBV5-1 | CASRLGGVADTQYF | TGCGCCAGCCGCCTGGGGGGGGTCGCAGATACGCAGTATTTT
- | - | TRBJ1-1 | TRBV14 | CASSQSGWVNTEAFF | TGTGCCAGCAGCCAATCAGGGTGGGTGAACACTGAAGCTTTCTTT
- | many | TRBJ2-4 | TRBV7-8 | CASSPQGPQGGIQYF | TGTGCCAGCAGCCCCCAGGGACCCCAGGGGGGCATTCAGTACTTC
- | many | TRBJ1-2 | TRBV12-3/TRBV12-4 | CASGNLGFGGYTF | TGTGCCAGCGGTAACCTAGGGTTCGGAGGCTACACCTTC
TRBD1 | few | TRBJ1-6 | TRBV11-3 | CASSVEQGGYNSPLHF | TGTGCCAGCAGCGTAGAGCAGGGGGGCTATAATTCACCCCTCCACTTT
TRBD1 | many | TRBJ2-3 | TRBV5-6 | CASSPGTADTQYF | TGTGCCAGCAGCCCTGGGACAGCAGATACGCAGTATTTT
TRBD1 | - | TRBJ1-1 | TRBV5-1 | CASSLSTGGWVAEAFF | TGCGCCAGCAGCCTATCGACAGGGGGCTGGGTTGCTGAAGCTTTCTTT
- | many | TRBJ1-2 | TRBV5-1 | CASSLDPNPLYGYTF | TGCGCCAGCAGCTTGGATCCAAACCCCCTCTATGGCTACACCTTC
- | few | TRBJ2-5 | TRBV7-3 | CASSPRGEETQYF | TGTGCCAGCAGCCCGCGAGGAGAAGAGACCCAGTACTTC
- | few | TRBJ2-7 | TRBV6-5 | CASSYEQYF | TGTGCCAGCAGTTACGAGCAGTACTTC
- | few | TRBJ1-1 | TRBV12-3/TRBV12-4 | CASSRDTEAFF | TGTGCCAGCAGTCGGGACACTGAAGCTTTCTTT
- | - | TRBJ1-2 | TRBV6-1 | CASSGRRGMGYGYTF | TGTGCCAGCAGTGGAAGACGGGGAATGGGCTATGGCTACACCTTC
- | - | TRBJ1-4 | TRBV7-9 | CASSSSNAGGKLFF | TGTGCCAGCAGCTCTTCCAATGCTGGGGGAAAACTGTTTTTT
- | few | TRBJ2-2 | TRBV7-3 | CASSLMGNTGELFF | TGTGCCAGCAGCTTAATGGGTAACACCGGGGAGCTGTTTTTT
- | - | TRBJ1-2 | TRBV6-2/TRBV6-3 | CASSYGDYGYTF | TGTGCCAGCAGTTACGGGGACTATGGCTACACCTTC
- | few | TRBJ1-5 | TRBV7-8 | CASSLAARDQPQHF | TGTGCCAGCAGCTTAGCGGCCCGGGATCAGCCCCAGCATTTT
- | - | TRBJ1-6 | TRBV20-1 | CSARDGSGQVSPLHF | TGCAGTGCTAGAGATGGGTCCGGTCAAGTTTCACCCCTCCACTTT
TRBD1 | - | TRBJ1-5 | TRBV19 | CASRKPGGGQQPQHF | TGTGCCAGTAGGAAACCAGGGGGAGGACAGCAGCCCCAGCATTTT
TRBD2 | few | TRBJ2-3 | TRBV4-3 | CASSETGGPRDTQYF | TGCGCCAGCAGCGAGACGGGAGGGCCGAGAGATACGCAGTATTTT
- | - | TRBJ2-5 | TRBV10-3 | CAISGTEGPARETQYF | TGTGCCATCAGCGGGACTGAGGGGCCAGCCCGAGAGACCCAGTACTTC
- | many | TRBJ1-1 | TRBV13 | CASSSNSRTVVNTEAFF | TGTGCCAGCAGCTCCAACTCAAGGACAGTCGTGAACACTGAAGCTTTCTTT
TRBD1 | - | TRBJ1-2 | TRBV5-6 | CASSEGALNYGYTF | TGTGCCAGCAGCGAGGGGGCTTTGAACTATGGCTACACCTTC
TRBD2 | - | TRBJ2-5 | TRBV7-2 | CASSQAYSGRGETQYF | TGTGCCAGCAGCCAGGCATATAGCGGGAGAGGAGAGACCCAGTACTTC
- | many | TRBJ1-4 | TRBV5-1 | CASSFSATNEKLFF | TGCGCCAGCAGCTTCAGCGCAACTAATGAAAAACTGTTTTTT
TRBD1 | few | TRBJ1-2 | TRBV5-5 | CASSLEGGYGYAF | TGTGCCAGCAGCTTGGAAGGGGGCTATGGCTACGCCTTC
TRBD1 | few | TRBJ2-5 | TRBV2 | CASSETAGGETQYF | TGTGCCAGCAGTGAAACTGCAGGGGGAGAGACCCAGTACTTC
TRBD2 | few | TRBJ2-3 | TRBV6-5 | CASRYSGRHTQYF | TGTGCCAGCAGATACTCCGGGAGGCATACGCAGTATTTT
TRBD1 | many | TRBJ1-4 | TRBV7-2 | CASSSQGTGAEKLFF | TGTGCCAGCAGCTCCCAAGGGACAGGGGCTGAAAAACTGTTTTTT
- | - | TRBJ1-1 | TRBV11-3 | CASSLGQYTEAFF | TGTGCCAGCAGCTTAGGACAGTACACTGAAGCTTTCTTT
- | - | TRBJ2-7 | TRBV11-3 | CASSLDPTRGDEQYF | TGTGCTAGCAGCTTAGATCCTACAAGGGGCGACGAGCAGTACTTC
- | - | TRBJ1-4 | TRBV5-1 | CASSPMGPFNEKLFF | TGCGCCAGCAGCCCAATGGGACCTTTTAATGAAAAACTGTTTTTT
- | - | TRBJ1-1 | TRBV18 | CASSPYINTEAFF | TGTGCCAGCTCACCCTATATTAACACTGAAGCTTTCTTT